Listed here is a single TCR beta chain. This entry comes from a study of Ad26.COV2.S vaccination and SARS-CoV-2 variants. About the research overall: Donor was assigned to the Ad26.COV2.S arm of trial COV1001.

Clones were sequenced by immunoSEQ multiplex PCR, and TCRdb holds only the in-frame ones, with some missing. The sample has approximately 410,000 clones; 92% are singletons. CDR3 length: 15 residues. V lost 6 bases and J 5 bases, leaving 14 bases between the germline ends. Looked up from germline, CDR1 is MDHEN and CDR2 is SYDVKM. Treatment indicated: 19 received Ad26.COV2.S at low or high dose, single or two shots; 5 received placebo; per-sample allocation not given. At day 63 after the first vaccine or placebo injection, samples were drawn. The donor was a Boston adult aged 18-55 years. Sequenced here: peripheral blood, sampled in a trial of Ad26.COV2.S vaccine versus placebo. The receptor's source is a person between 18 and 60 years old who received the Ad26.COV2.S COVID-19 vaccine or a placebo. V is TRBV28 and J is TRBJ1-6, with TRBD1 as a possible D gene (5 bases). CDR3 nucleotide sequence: TGTGCCAGCAGGGGGCAGGGTGTAGATAATTCACCCCTCCACTTT. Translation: CASRGQGVDNSPLHF.